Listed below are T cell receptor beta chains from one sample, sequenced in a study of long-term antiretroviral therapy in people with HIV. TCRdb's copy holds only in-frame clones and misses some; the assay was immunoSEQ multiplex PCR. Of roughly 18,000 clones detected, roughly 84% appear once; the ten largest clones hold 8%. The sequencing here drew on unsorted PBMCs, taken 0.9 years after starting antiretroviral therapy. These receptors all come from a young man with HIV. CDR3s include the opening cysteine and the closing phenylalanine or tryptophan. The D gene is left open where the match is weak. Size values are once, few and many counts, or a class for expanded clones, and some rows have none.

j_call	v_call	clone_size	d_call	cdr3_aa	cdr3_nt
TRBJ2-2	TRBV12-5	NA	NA	CASGSTSGTANTGELFF	TGTGCTAGTGGTTCTACTTCCGGGACCGCGAACACCGGGGAGCTGTTTTTT
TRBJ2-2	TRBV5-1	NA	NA	CASSWASGASNTGELFF	TGCGCCAGCAGCTGGGCCTCGGGGGCCTCGAACACCGGGGAGCTGTTTTTT
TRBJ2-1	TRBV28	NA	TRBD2	CASSLYERTSGGPMDNEQFF	TGTGCCAGCAGTTTATACGAACGGACTAGCGGGGGGCCTATGGACAATGAGCAGTTCTTC
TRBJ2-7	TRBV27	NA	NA	CASSYSGTPYEQYF	TGTGCCAGCAGTTACTCCGGGACCCCCTACGAGCAGTACTTC
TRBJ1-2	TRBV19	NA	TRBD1	CASSSYGQVYNYGYTF	TGTGCCAGTAGTAGTTACGGACAGGTTTACAACTATGGCTACACCTTC
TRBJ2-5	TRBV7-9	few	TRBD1	CASSPEQGYQETQYF	TGTGCCAGCAGCCCTGAACAGGGGTACCAAGAGACCCAGTACTTC
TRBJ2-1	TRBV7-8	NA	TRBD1	CASSLAGTGLLRPSYNEQFF	TGTGCCAGCAGCTTAGCGGGGACAGGGCTCCTTAGACCCTCCTACAATGAGCAGTTCTTC
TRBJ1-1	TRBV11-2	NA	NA	CASSAYRFYGNTEAFF	TGTGCCAGCAGCGCATACAGGTTTTACGGGAACACTGAAGCTTTCTTT
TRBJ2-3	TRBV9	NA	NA	CASSVAPTFSGGIDTQYF	TGTGCCAGCAGCGTAGCACCGACGTTTAGTGGGGGGATCGATACGCAGTATTTT
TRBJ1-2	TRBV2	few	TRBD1	CASSERRGHGYTF	TGTGCCAGCAGTGAACGCAGGGGGCACGGCTACACCTTC
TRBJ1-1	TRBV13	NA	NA	CASSSRPLNTEAFF	TGTGCCAGCAGCTCCCGTCCCTTGAACACTGAAGCTTTCTTT
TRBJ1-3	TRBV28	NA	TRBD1	CASSLEQGDTIYF	TGTGCCAGCAGTTTAGAACAGGGGGACACCATATATTTT
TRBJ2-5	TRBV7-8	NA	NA	CASSLGQQETQYF	TGTGCCAGCAGCTTAGGTCAGCAAGAGACCCAGTACTTC
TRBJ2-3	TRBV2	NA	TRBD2	CASMAGGTDTQYF	TGTGCCAGCATGGCGGGGGGAACAGATACGCAGTATTTT
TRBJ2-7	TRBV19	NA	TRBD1	CASSRDRGPYEQYF	TGTGCCAGTAGTAGGGACAGGGGACCCTACGAGCAGTACTTC
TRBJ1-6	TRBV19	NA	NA	CASSIGNSPLHF	TGTGCCAGTAGTATAGGTAATTCACCCCTCCACTTT
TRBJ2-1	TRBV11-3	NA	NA	CASSLGYRGRHNEQFF	TGTGCCAGCAGCTTAGGTTATAGAGGCCGACACAATGAGCAGTTCTTC
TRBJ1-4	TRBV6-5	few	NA	CASSYNREGVNEKLFF	TGTGCCAGCAGTTACAACAGGGAGGGGGTTAATGAAAAACTGTTTTTT
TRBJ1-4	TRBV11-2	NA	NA	CASSPSEKLFF	TGTGCCAGCAGCCCTAGCGAAAAACTGTTTTTT
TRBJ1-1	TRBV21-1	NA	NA	CASSGAIRTEAFF	TGTGCCAGCAGCGGCGCAATTCGCACTGAAGCTTTCTTT
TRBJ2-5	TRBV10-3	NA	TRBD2	CAIGRGGQETQYF	TGTGCCATCGGACGGGGGGGCCAAGAGACCCAGTACTTC
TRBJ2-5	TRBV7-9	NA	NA	CASSLKDREETQYF	TGTGCCAGCAGTCTTAAGGACCGGGAAGAGACCCAGTACTTC
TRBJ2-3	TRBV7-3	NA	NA	CASIPGGDTQYF	TGTGCCAGCATCCCTGGGGGAGATACGCAGTATTTT
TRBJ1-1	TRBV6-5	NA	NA	CASSLSGTPDFF	TGTGCCAGCAGTTTATCCGGGACCCCGGACTTCTTT
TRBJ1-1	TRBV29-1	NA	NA	CSVAQMNTEAFF	TGCAGCGTTGCGCAGATGAACACTGAAGCTTTCTTT
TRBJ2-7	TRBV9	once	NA	CASSGDSAGTYEQYF	TGTGCCAGCAGCGGAGACAGCGCTGGCACCTACGAGCAGTACTTC
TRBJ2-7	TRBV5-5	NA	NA	CASSLDPQVVEQYF	TGTGCCAGCAGCTTGGACCCACAGGTGGTCGAGCAGTACTTC
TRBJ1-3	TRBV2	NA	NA	CASSVNSDSGNTIYF	TGTGCCAGCAGTGTAAACAGCGACTCTGGAAACACCATATATTTT
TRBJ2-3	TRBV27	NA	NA	CASSLRLGTDTQYF	TGTGCCAGCAGTTTGAGACTAGGCACAGATACGCAGTATTTT
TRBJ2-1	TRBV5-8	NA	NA	CASSLSNGVNEQFF	TGTGCCAGCAGCTTGTCGAACGGGGTCAATGAGCAGTTCTTC
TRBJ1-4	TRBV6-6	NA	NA	CASRRTLGVREKLFF	TGTGCCAGCAGACGTACGTTGGGAGTGAGGGAAAAACTGTTTTTT
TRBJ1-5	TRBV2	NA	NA	CASSQGQPQHF	TGTGCCAGCAGTCAAGGTCAGCCCCAGCATTTT
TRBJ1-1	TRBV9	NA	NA	CASSALSSNTEAFF	TGTGCCAGCAGCGCGCTCTCATCGAACACTGAAGCTTTCTTT
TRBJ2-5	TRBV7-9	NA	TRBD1	CASSPRDRVQTQYF	TGTGCCAGCAGCCCTAGGGACAGGGTCCAGACCCAGTACTTC
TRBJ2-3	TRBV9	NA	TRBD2	CASSVGGGAPDTQYF	TGTGCCAGCAGCGTAGGCGGGGGGGCCCCAGATACGCAGTATTTT
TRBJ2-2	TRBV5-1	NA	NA	CASSDTGELFF	TGCGCCAGCAGCGACACCGGGGAGCTGTTTTTT
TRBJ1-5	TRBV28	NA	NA	CASSLGSNQPQHF	TGTGCCAGCAGTTTAGGTAGCAATCAGCCCCAGCATTTT
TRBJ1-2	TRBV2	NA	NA	CASSSPLLSSYGYTF	TGTGCCAGCAGTTCACCCCTACTGTCCAGCTATGGCTACACCTTC
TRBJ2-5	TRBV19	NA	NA	CASSIAQQETQYF	TGTGCCAGTAGTATAGCACAGCAAGAGACCCAGTACTTC
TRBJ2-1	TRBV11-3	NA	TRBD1	CASSLGQGAGEQFF	TGTGCCAGCAGCTTAGGCCAGGGGGCGGGTGAGCAGTTCTTC
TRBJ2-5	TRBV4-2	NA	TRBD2	CASSQAVTSGPSQETQYF	TGTGCCAGCAGCCAAGCGGTGACTAGCGGACCGTCCCAAGAGACCCAGTACTTC
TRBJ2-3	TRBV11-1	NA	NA	CASRLQEITDTQYF	TGTGCCAGCAGGTTACAGGAAATCACAGATACGCAGTATTTT
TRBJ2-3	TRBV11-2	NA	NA	CASSAGGGNTQYF	TGTGCCAGCAGCGCAGGGGGGGGGAATACGCAGTATTTT
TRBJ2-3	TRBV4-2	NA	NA	CASSSREGGITDTQYF	TGTGCCAGCAGCTCCCGCGAGGGGGGGATCACAGATACGCAGTATTTT
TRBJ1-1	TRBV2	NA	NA	CASSDMSHVTTNTEAFF	TGTGCCAGCAGTGACATGTCCCACGTGACAACGAACACTGAAGCTTTCTTT
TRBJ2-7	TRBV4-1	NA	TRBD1	CASSRDRGNSYEQYF	TGCGCCAGCAGCCGTGACAGGGGGAACTCCTACGAGCAGTACTTC